This entry concerns a single T cell receptor beta chain. The antigen remains undetermined. Per the germline V gene, CDR1 is MDHEN and CDR2 is SYDVKM. The CDR3 is made up of 14 amino acids. The germline V and J ends were trimmed by 7 bases and 3 bases, with 14 bases remaining between them. The source of the sample is a study of cytomegalovirus exposure and HLA in healthy donors. Assay: immunoSEQ multiplex PCR; the TCRdb copy retains only in-frame clones and omits some. Among 60,000 or so clones listed, over 90% were seen once. The study's findings and limits: Despite most TCR sequences being rare, some public TCRs occurred in many donors.

The sequencing sample was made of PBMCs. The source of this sequence is a man younger than 30 in good health and CMV-seronegative. The rearrangement links TRBV28 to TRBJ2-3, with no clear D. The CDR3, as DNA: TGTGCCAGCACCCTACGACAAATTACAGATACGCAGTATTTT. It yields the protein CASTLRQITDTQYF.